The 27 T cell receptor beta chains in this list originate from one sample, sequenced in a study of CD8+CD57+ T cells in acquired aplastic anemia. TCR beta VDJ combinations and CDR3 sequences were profiled from genomic DNA. MiXCR, run by TCRdb on the reads, gives a single entry per CDR3 protein. The repertoire consists of some 170,000 distinct CDR3 sequences, with roughly 65% occurring once and the leading ten covering approximately 40%. Patients picked for sequencing had shown CD8+CD57+ cell expansion detected by flow cytometry. Sequencing input: sorted CD4+, CD8+, or CD8+CD57+ T cells (not recorded which) from PBMCs. Receptors originate from a human donor with aplastic anemia.

This clonotype was detected only a few times. A much larger clone lies a single base off, so this may be a read error. The chain recombines TRBV24-1 with TRBJ2-3; D may be TRBD1 or TRBD2 (5 bases each). V dropped 4 bases and J dropped 0 bases, with 16 bases sitting between them. Germline CDR1 KGHDR, CDR2 SFDVKD. CDR3 length: 17 residues. The CDR3 nucleotides read TGTGCCACCAGTGAAAGGGACGGAACCCTTAGCACAGATACGCAGTATTTT. Translating it yields CATSERDGTLSTDTQYF.

The chain employs TRBV24-1 and TRBJ2-1; D unresolved. CDR3 length equals 13 residues. The V and J ends lost 7 bases and 5 bases respectively, with 11 bases between them. CDR1 is KGHDR and CDR2 is SFDVKD in the germline V gene. The CDR3 loop is CATRDPWNNEQFF. CDR3 bases: TGTGCCACCAGGGATCCCTGGAACAATGAGCAGTTCTTC.

This clonotype was seen at least ten times. The gene calls are TRBV20-1 and TRBJ2-7, with TRBD1 identical over 7 bases. Per germline, CDR1 DFQATT and CDR2 SNEGSKA (reference sequence). Losses at the gene ends were 0 bases for V and 6 bases for J; bases not matched to a gene: 8. The CDR3 runs to 14 residues. The CDR3 here is CSARDQGDGSEQYF. CDR3 in DNA: TGCAGTGCTAGAGATCAGGGGGACGGTTCCGAGCAGTACTTC.

The CDR3 region has the DNA TGCAGTGCTCGTACTAGCGGGGGGTCCAATGAGCAGTATTTT. This gives the protein CSARTSGGSNEQYF. The gene calls are TRBV20-1 and TRBJ2-3; 12 nucleotides agree with TRBD2. This CDR3 is 14 amino acids long. Germline V gene data show CDR1 as DFQATT and CDR2 as SNEGSKA (reference sequence). V lost 5 bases, J lost 11 bases, and 11 bases stayed unmatched.

This clonotype appeared a single time. The chain uses TRBV19 and TRBJ2-5; D is tentatively TRBD1 or TRBD2 (6 bases each). Trimming took off 5 bases at V and 1 base at J, with 14 bases between the two ends. The CDR3 runs 15 residues. The germline gives CDR1 LNHDA, CDR2 SQIVND (reference sequence). The DNA for the CDR3 is TGTGCCAGTAGTCCCCACAGGGACTTCCAAGAGACCCAGTACTTC. It codes for CASSPHRDFQETQYF.

With respect to this clonotype: Germline and junction disagree at one end, which may indicate a read error. J is TRBJ2-1 and V is TRBV7-7, with 9 bases fitting TRBD1. CDR3 length: 15 amino acids. Germline CDR1 reads SSHAT; CDR2 reads FNYEAQ (reference sequence). In nucleotides, the CDR3 is TGTGCTAGCAGCCGGGACAGGGATTCCTACAATGAGCAGTTCTTC. It yields the protein CASSRDRDSYNEQFF.

J is TRBJ1-6 and V is TRBV5-1, with 7 bases aligning to TRBD1. After removal of 0 bases from V and 7 bases from J, the junction contained 4 bases not matched to a gene. The germline V gene encodes CDR1 SGHRS and CDR2 YFSETQ. The CDR3 spans 15 residues. CDR3 amino acids: CASSLAGTANSPLHF. CDR3 in DNA: TGCGCCAGCAGCTTGGCCGGGACAGCAAATTCACCCCTCCACTTT.

The V gene is TRBV7-2, the J gene TRBJ2-7; D unclear. This CDR3 has 12 amino acids. Trimming stripped 5 bases from V and 5 bases from J, with 10 bases between. Germline V gives CDR1 SGHTA, CDR2 FQGNSA. The CDR3 nucleotides read TGTGCCAGCAGCCCCTCCCCCCACGAGCAGTACTTC. Its protein product is CASSPSPHEQYF.

The chain combines TRBV2 with TRBJ2-2; a weak D match, TRBD1 (7 bases). Germline V gene data show CDR1 as SNHLY and CDR2 as FYNNEI. Trimming shortened V by 2 bases and J by 7 bases, and 17 bases separated the two germline ends. CDR3 length: 16 residues. CDR3 loop: CASSEKQGGSNGELFF. CDR3 in DNA: TGTGCCAGCAGTGAAAAGCAGGGGGGTTCTAACGGGGAGCTGTTTTTT.

Remarks on this clonotype: One end of the junction does not line up with germline, which may come from a read error. V usage is TRBV5-1 and J usage is TRBJ2-2; 7 bases map to TRBD1. The CDR3 is 15 amino acids. Germline V lookup: CDR1 SGHRS, CDR2 YFSETQ. The CDR3 coding sequence is TGCGCCAGCAGCGAGACAGGGACGAACACCGGGGAGCTGTCTTGG. It encodes CASSETGTNTGELSW.

The V and J genes are TRBV7-9 and TRBJ1-6; TRBD1 aligns across 7 bases. CDR3 length: 14 amino acids. The V segment lost 9 bases and the J segment 6 bases; nucleotides outside the gene matches: 8. Looked up from germline, CDR1 is SEHNR and CDR2 is FQNEAQ (reference sequence). CDR3 loop: CASTPGQFNSPLHF. CDR3 sequence (DNA): TGTGCCAGTACCCCGGGACAGTTTAATTCACCCCTCCACTTT.

This clonotype is termed medium-sized (0.01 to 0.1%). The chain recombines TRBV24-1 with TRBJ2-2, with 9 bases that match TRBD1. V trimming: 7 bases; J trimming: 3 bases; junction bases outside the gene matches: 2. Germline loops: CDR1 KGHDR, CDR2 SFDVKD. The CDR3 spans 14 residues. The CDR3: CATRDRGDTGELFF. As DNA, the CDR3 is TGTGCCACCAGAGACAGGGGGGACACCGGGGAGCTGTTTTTT.

The chain is built from TRBV12-3 or TRBV12-4 and TRBJ1-5, with 8 bases lining up with TRBD1. With 6 bases clipped from V and 1 base from J, the junction kept 8 bases outside the gene matches. The CDR3 spans 16 residues. The CDR3 nucleotides read TGTGCCAGCAGGACCAGGGGGCCTGGGAGCAATCAGCCCCAGCATTTT. It yields the protein CASRTRGPGSNQPQHF.

The CDR3 DNA follows: TGTGCCACCAGTCCAGCCCGGTTTTACGAGCAGTACTTC. Translation gives CATSPARFYEQYF. This sequence joins TRBV24-1 and TRBJ2-7; D not resolved. Between the trimmed V and J ends, which lost 6 bases and 4 bases, there was a span of 12 bases. The germline gives CDR1 KGHDR, CDR2 SFDVKD. This CDR3 spans 13 amino acids.

This clonotype turned up a few times. The chain has TRBV4-1 and TRBJ1-2; a weak D match, TRBD1 (5 bases). The CDR3 has 17 residues. V was clipped by 0 bases and J by 4 bases, with 18 bases between them. Germline loops: CDR1 MGHRA, CDR2 YSYEKL. In nucleotides, the CDR3 is TGCGCCAGCAGCCAAGAGGTTGGGGCTCCGCGTCGCTATGGCTACACCTTC. Translation: CASSQEVGAPRRYGYTF.

The chain has TRBV5-1 and TRBJ2-5; 13 nucleotides line up with TRBD2. Germline V gene lookup returns CDR1 SGHRS and CDR2 YFSETQ. The CDR3 is 15 residues long. The junction had 5 bases not matched to a gene; V was cut back by 6 bases and J by 3 bases. CDR3 sequence: CASTQLAGGKETQYF. The DNA of the CDR3 is TGCGCCAGCACACAACTAGCGGGGGGGAAAGAGACCCAGTACTTC.

CDR3 amino acids: CASSFPSSGELFF. CDR3 in DNA: TGTGCCAGTAGTTTCCCGAGTAGCGGGGAGCTGTTTTTT. The rearrangement links TRBV19 to TRBJ2-2; D ambiguous. From germline, CDR1 is LNHDA and CDR2 SQIVND (reference sequence). The germline V and J ends were trimmed by 5 bases and 7 bases, with 11 bases remaining between them. The CDR3 is 13 residues long.

The table lists this clonotype with a few counts. V and J are TRBV5-1 and TRBJ2-5, with D perhaps matching TRBD1 or TRBD2 (5 bases each). The V gene lost 7 bases and the J gene lost 5 bases, with 24 bases spanning the gap. CDR1 is SGHRS and CDR2 is YFSETQ in the germline V gene. This CDR3 is 16 amino acids long. Written as DNA, the CDR3 is TGCGCCAGCGGAAGGGAGCTACGAGACTCAGGGGAGACCCAGTACTTC. Its protein is CASGRELRDSGETQYF.

V and J are TRBV5-1 and TRBJ2-7; 7 bases line up with TRBD1. Germline loops: CDR1 SGHRS, CDR2 YFSETQ. V gave up 0 bases and J gave up 3 bases; unmatched junction bases: 3. The CDR3 is made up of 14 amino acids. The CDR3 loop reads CASSLGQGIYEQYF. CDR3 nucleotides: TGCGCCAGCAGCTTGGGACAGGGAATCTACGAGCAGTACTTC.

This clonotype has just one count. The chain joins TRBV7-6 to TRBJ2-5, with D perhaps matching TRBD1 (7 bases). The ends were cut back, 1 base at V and 4 bases at J, with 13 bases in the middle. Germline CDR1 is SGHVS and CDR2 is FNYEAQ. This CDR3 has 15 amino acids. The CDR3 coding sequence is TGTGCCAGCAGCTTAGGGAACAGGGGAGGAGAGACCCAGTACTTC. This translates into CASSLGNRGGETQYF.

Only a few counts were recorded for this clonotype. The V gene is TRBV27, the J gene TRBJ1-1; TRBD1 might be the D (6 bases). CDR1 and CDR2 from the germline V gene are MNHEY and SMNVEV (reference sequence). Trimming removed 2 bases at V and 6 bases at J, with 16 bases between. The length of the CDR3 is 15 residues. The CDR3 protein is CASSLGPGVHPEAFF. CDR3 nucleotides: TGTGCCAGCAGTTTAGGGCCAGGGGTTCACCCTGAAGCTTTCTTT.

V and J are TRBV5-1 and TRBJ2-1; D perhaps matches TRBD2 (6 bases). CDR3 length: 13 residues. V was cut by 0 bases and J by 10 bases, with 11 bases left in between. Germline CDR1 and CDR2: SGHRS and YFSETQ. CDR3 region: CASSLGQGGEQFF. CDR3 sequence (DNA): TGCGCCAGCAGCTTGGGCCAGGGAGGAGAGCAGTTCTTC.

The CDR3 DNA reads TGCAGTGCTAGACCGGGGGGAGGCGAAAAACTGTTTTTT. Its translation is CSARPGGGEKLFF. The chain couples TRBV20-1 to TRBJ1-4, with D perhaps TRBD1 (5 bases). The CDR3 has 13 amino acids. Trimming left V 2 bases short and J 8 bases short, with 12 bases between. CDR1 is DFQATT and CDR2 is SNEGSKA in the germline V gene (reference sequence).

The table lists this clonotype with a few counts. The chain links TRBV7-9 to TRBJ1-3, with 8 bases identical to TRBD1. The CDR3 is 15 residues long. The J segment lost 2 bases and the V segment lost 5 bases, leaving 5 bases of the junction unmatched. The V gene's germline CDR1 is SEHNR and CDR2 FQNEAQ (reference sequence). In DNA, the CDR3 is TGTGCCAGCAGCGGAACAGGGGGAACTGGAAACACCATATATTTT. Translated, it gives CASSGTGGTGNTIYF.

This clonotype was found a few times. This chain uses TRBV24-1 with TRBJ2-3; the D is unclear. Trimming pared 4 bases from V and 1 base from J, leaving 8 bases between. The CDR3 runs 14 residues. The V gene's germline CDR1 is KGHDR and CDR2 SFDVKD. The CDR3 here is CATSESGRTDTQYF. The CDR3 bases are TGTGCCACCAGTGAGTCAGGCCGCACAGATACGCAGTATTTT.

In its sample, this clonotype was seen once. The CDR3 does not close with the conserved phenylalanine or tryptophan, likely indicating a read error. Because the CDR3's place on the DNA is in doubt, the DNA is left out and the CDR3 is given as listed by TCRdb. The chain employs TRBV10-3 and TRBJ2-3; the tabulated D call, TRBD1, remains unverified against the DNA. In germline, CDR1 is ENHRY, CDR2 SYGVKD. The CDR3 region is 8 residues in length, termini included. The CDR3 spells CAISGRDS.

The chain employs TRBV20-1 and TRBJ1-2; unclear D gene. The CDR3 covers 11 residues. Deletions cut 6 bases from V and 8 bases from J, with 13 bases between. Germline values: CDR1 DFQATT, CDR2 SNEGSKA (reference sequence). As DNA, the CDR3 is TGCAGTGCCGTCGACTTGGAAGGCTACACCTTC. It codes for CSAVDLEGYTF.